Listed below are T cell receptor beta chains from one sample, sequenced in a study of control samples from healthy donors and cancer patients. Generated by immunoSEQ multiplex PCR, the TCRdb table keeps only in-frame clones and is missing some. The table has fewer than 30,000 clones, roughly 89% seen once; the top ten hold about 1.6%. The source material was PBMCs. The receptors were sampled from a middle-aged woman with lung cancer. CDR3s include the opening cysteine and the closing phenylalanine or tryptophan. D genes are given only for firm matches. For some rows the clone size is stated as once, few or many, or as a class when expanded; others skip it.

J gene,clone size,V gene,D gene,CDR3 protein,CDR3 DNA
TRBJ2-7,-,TRBV7-9,TRBD1,CASSLGSGTGGYEQYF,TGTGCCAGCAGCTTAGGCTCCGGGACAGGGGGCTACGAGCAGTACTTC
TRBJ2-3,-,TRBV4-1,TRBD2,CASSRGSGTDTQYF,TGCGCCAGCAGCCGGGGTAGCGGGACAGATACGCAGTATTTT
TRBJ1-1,-,TRBV7-6,TRBD1,CASRPGTGRNTEAFF,TGTGCCAGCAGACCCGGGACAGGGAGGAACACTGAAGCTTTCTTT
TRBJ2-7,-,TRBV28,TRBD2,CASSLPRGGAIDEQYF,TGTGCCAGCAGTCTACCCCGGGGGGGGGCAATCGACGAGCAGTACTTC
TRBJ1-2,once,TRBV7-2,TRBD1,CASSQRVTGMYGYTF,TGTGCCAGCAGCCAGCGAGTGACAGGGATGTATGGCTACACCTTC
TRBJ2-2,-,TRBV11-1,TRBD2,CASSQGLAGNTGELFF,TGTGCCAGCAGCCAGGGACTAGCGGGGAACACCGGGGAGCTGTTTTTT
TRBJ2-5,-,TRBV5-1,-,CASSLVGRETQYF,TGCGCCAGCAGCTTGGTAGGTCGGGAGACCCAGTACTTC
TRBJ2-3,-,TRBV7-2,TRBD2,CASSLFVSGGADTQYF,TGTGCCAGCAGCTTATTTGTTAGCGGGGGGGCAGATACGCAGTATTTT
TRBJ2-2,-,TRBV19,-,CASSISGVDTGELFF,TGTGCCAGTAGTATATCGGGGGTCGACACCGGGGAGCTGTTTTTT
TRBJ2-4,-,TRBV3-1/TRBV3-2,TRBD2,CASSQDGRGDIQYF,TGTGCCAGCAGCCAAGATGGGCGGGGGGACATTCAGTACTTC
TRBJ1-2,-,TRBV5-5,-,CASSLQGPANYGYTF,TGTGCCAGCAGCTTGCAGGGCCCTGCTAACTATGGCTACACCTTC
TRBJ1-2,-,TRBV15,-,CATSRDGNVAYGYTF,TGTGCCACCAGCAGAGATGGGAACGTGGCGTATGGCTACACCTTC
TRBJ2-3,-,TRBV5-1,TRBD2,CASSLPSGGSDTQYF,TGCGCCAGCAGCTTGCCAAGCGGGGGCTCAGATACGCAGTATTTT
TRBJ2-3,-,TRBV6-5,TRBD2,CASSSRGGPDTQYF,TGTGCCAGCAGTTCCCGGGGGGGCCCAGATACGCAGTATTTT
TRBJ1-2,-,TRBV11-2,TRBD1,CASSLGDREAGYTF,TGTGCCAGCAGCTTAGGAGACAGGGAAGCTGGCTACACCTTC
TRBJ2-4,-,TRBV7-2,TRBD1,CASSSRQGAKNIQYF,TGTGCCAGCAGCAGTCGACAGGGGGCCAAAAACATTCAGTACTTC
TRBJ2-7,-,TRBV12-5,TRBD1,CASGFSPRDRGYEQYF,TGTGCTAGTGGTTTCTCCCCCCGGGACAGGGGCTACGAGCAGTACTTC
TRBJ2-4,-,TRBV18,-,CASSPKEADIQYF,TGTGCCAGCTCACCCAAAGAAGCGGACATTCAGTACTTC
TRBJ1-6,-,TRBV19,-,CASSMGTGIQSPLHF,TGTGCCAGTAGTATGGGGACGGGGATCCAGTCACCCCTCCACTTT
TRBJ1-2,-,TRBV7-9,TRBD1,CASSLEGTGRGYTF,TGTGCCAGCAGCTTAGAGGGGACAGGCCGGGGCTACACCTTC
TRBJ1-1,-,TRBV5-6,-,CASSLYGVSTEAFF,TGTGCCAGCAGCTTGTATGGGGTCAGCACTGAAGCTTTCTTT
TRBJ2-2,-,TRBV28,-,CATGGDTGELFF,TGTGCCACCGGAGGGGACACCGGGGAGCTGTTTTTT
TRBJ1-2,-,TRBV6-5,-,CASGRRLRDGYTF,TGTGCCAGCGGTAGGCGTCTACGAGATGGCTACACCTTC
TRBJ2-1,-,TRBV6-5,-,CASSYERREQFF,TGTGCCAGCAGTTACGAGAGGCGTGAGCAGTTCTTC
TRBJ1-5,-,TRBV6-5,-,CAAAVAARSNQPQHF,TGTGCCGCAGCAGTGGCAGCCCGGAGCAATCAGCCCCAGCATTTT
TRBJ2-1,-,TRBV30,-,CAGRGRGRNEQFF,TGTGCCGGGCGGGGCAGGGGTCGCAATGAGCAGTTCTTC
TRBJ2-7,-,TRBV6-5,-,CASSYSMMRGTYEQYF,TGTGCCAGCAGTTACTCGATGATGCGGGGCACCTACGAGCAGTACTTC
TRBJ1-1,-,TRBV30,-,CAWSVAGGTEAFF,TGTGCCTGGAGTGTGGCGGGAGGCACTGAAGCTTTCTTT
TRBJ1-5,-,TRBV3-1/TRBV3-2,-,CASSLQGRNQPQHF,TGTGCCAGCAGCCTCCAAGGCCGCAATCAGCCCCAGCATTTT
TRBJ2-7,few,TRBV11-2,-,CASSLNHEQYF,TGTGCCAGCAGCTTAAACCACGAGCAGTACTTC
TRBJ2-7,-,TRBV4-1,-,CASSQGEGSYEQYF,TGCGCCAGCAGCCAAGGAGAGGGCTCCTACGAGCAGTACTTC
TRBJ2-2,-,TRBV9,TRBD2,CASSAALAGGFTGELFF,TGTGCCAGCAGCGCCGCTTTAGCGGGGGGGTTCACCGGGGAGCTGTTTTTT
TRBJ2-5,once,TRBV21-1,-,CASSQKPFPGRAAWTSGQETQYF,TGTGCCAGCAGCCAGAAACCCTTCCCCGGTAGGGCAGCCTGGACTAGCGGGCAAGAGACCCAGTACTTC
TRBJ1-2,-,TRBV7-2,-,CASSPGVSNYGYTF,TGTGCCAGCAGCCCAGGGGTTTCTAACTATGGCTACACCTTC
TRBJ1-1,-,TRBV29-1,TRBD1,CSVGQGWNTEAFF,TGCAGCGTCGGACAGGGTTGGAACACTGAAGCTTTCTTT
TRBJ1-2,-,TRBV6-1,TRBD1,CASSENQGAGFGYGYTF,TGTGCCAGCAGTGAAAACCAGGGGGCCGGGTTTGGCTATGGCTACACCTTC
TRBJ2-7,-,TRBV5-8,-,CASSLGAGFSYEQYF,TGTGCCAGCAGTTTGGGCGCGGGGTTTTCCTACGAGCAGTACTTC
TRBJ1-1,-,TRBV7-9,-,CASSLGTDTEAFF,TGTGCCAGCAGCCTAGGGACGGACACTGAAGCTTTCTTT
TRBJ1-3,-,TRBV7-2,TRBD1,CASSLDRVGGNTIYF,TGTGCCAGCAGCCTTGACAGGGTTGGTGGAAACACCATATATTTT
TRBJ1-6,few,TRBV5-6,TRBD1,CASYRGGGLFRYNSPLHF,TGTGCCAGTTACCGGGGAGGGGGCCTCTTTCGGTATAATTCACCCCTCCACTTT
TRBJ1-1,-,TRBV9,-,CASSSGQKNTEAFF,TGTGCCAGCAGCTCGGGACAAAAGAACACTGAAGCTTTCTTT
TRBJ1-4,-,TRBV4-3,-,CASSQDSGLANEKLFF,TGCGCCAGCAGCCAGGATTCAGGGTTGGCTAATGAAAAACTGTTTTTT
TRBJ1-3,-,TRBV5-5,-,CASSLAAGANSGNTIYF,TGTGCCAGCAGCTTGGCGGCGGGGGCAAACTCTGGAAACACCATATATTTT
TRBJ2-3,-,TRBV28,-,CASSVLGGPNADTQYF,TGTGCCAGCAGTGTATTGGGCGGGCCAAATGCAGATACGCAGTATTTT
TRBJ1-6,-,TRBV6-5,TRBD1,CASIQTGSYNSPLHF,TGTGCCAGCATACAGACAGGGTCTTATAATTCACCCCTCCACTTT